This TCR beta chain is drawn from a study of T cells expressing NK-cell markers. Overall study context: Within the sequenced cohort of eight donors, seven exhibited HCMV seropositivity and one was seronegative.

The CDR3 runs to 13 residues. For each CDR3 protein, TCRdb gives one entry from its re-call of the 5' RACE reads, without DNA. There are under 200,000 distinct CDR3 sequences in the sample, with around 20% held by the top ten. This sequence originates from a woman aged 18-70 years in good health. The sample was blood T cells: a sorted CD56 or NKG2C T cell subset, CD4+ or CD8+ T cells, or bulk PBMC T cells (not recorded which). The rearrangement joins TRBV12-3 or TRBV12-4 to TRBJ2-5; lacking DNA, the TRBD1 call made by TCRdb goes unchecked. The CDR3 sequence is CASRKDTQETQYF.